This entry concerns a single T cell receptor (beta chain). Its antigen is not known. This CDR3 is 14 amino acids long. V lost 4 bases, J lost 3 bases, and 2 bases stayed unmatched. Germline V gene lookup returns CDR1 MNHNS and CDR2 SASEGT. The data originate from a study of shared clonotypes between healthy human individuals. Study summary: Donors had three CD4 naive, three CD4 memory, two CD8 naive and one CD8 memory plate apiece.

It was at deep level that the assay was run. TCRdb's table, derived via immunoSEQ multiplex PCR, lists solely in-frame clones and lacks some. The sample lists 85,000 to 100,000 clones, 60% to 75% occurring once. Study findings and constraints: Sampling involved blood alone; tissue repertoires likely differ. Having only a few donors restricted how much genetic and exposure-history diversity was captured.

Sequencing was carried out using memory CD8+ T cells sorted from blood. Subset specified: CD45RO+ cells pooled with CCR7-negative TemRA cells. This clonotype was sampled from a man younger than 40 in good health. J is TRBJ2-3 and V is TRBV6-1; 9 bases fit TRBD1. DNA for the CDR3: TGTGCCAGCAGTGTGGGGACAGGGACAGATACGCAGTATTTT. Its translation: CASSVGTGTDTQYF.